This T cell receptor beta chain was obtained from a study of T cells in women clearing cervical HPV infection. General observations from the study: Cases carried less TRBV6-7 than controls: about 0.1% versus 0.15%. CIN3+ cases had significantly higher TCR richness than controls; evenness did not differ.

This CDR3 is 13 amino acids long. Trimming shortened V by 7 bases and J by 8 bases, and 18 bases separated the two germline ends. CDR1 GTSNPN and CDR2 SVGIG come from the germline V gene (reference sequence). The repertoire was sequenced with immunoSEQ multiplex PCR; TCRdb's copy has only in-frame clones and lacks some. Here the sample table reports over 45,000 clones. With regard to this clone: The antigen is unknown. The sequenced fragment ends 3 residues before the CDR3 boundary, so the rest is inferred from the germline J gene.

The sequencing sample was made of blood buffy coat. The receptor was isolated from a woman between 18 and 70 years old with a cervical HPV16 infection that either progressed to CIN3+ or cleared (not recorded which). V and J are TRBV30 and TRBJ2-1; tentatively, D is TRBD1 (6 bases). Partial CDR3 DNA: TGTGCCTCCTACACCCAGGGGTTCGATGAG. Its protein is CASYTQGFDE. The whole CDR3 reads CASYTQGFDEQFF.